Below, 15 T cell receptor beta chains from the same sample are listed, as sequenced in a study of regulatory T cells in long-lasting Graves disease. The time point denotes: newly diagnosed GD, antithyroid drugs for less than 3 months. With RNA extracted from PBMCs as input, the TCR library was made. Combining iRepertoire HTBI primers with Arm-PCR of CDR3 regions, the authors built TCR beta libraries. TCRdb passed the multiplex PCR reads through MiXCR, listing each CDR3 protein once. The sample carries some 400,000 distinct CDR3 sequences, more than 13% recorded once. Separately, the same data were catalogued under a study of T cells in Graves' hyperthyroidism and ophthalmopathy.

The sequencing used peripheral blood mononuclear cells (PBMCs), collected at new diagnosis, from a patient treated with antithyroid drugs. Receptors were obtained from a woman aged 25 to 45 with Graves disease.

On this clonotype: With a much larger clone just one base away, this may be a read error. This chain joins TRBV7-3 and TRBJ2-3, with TRBD2 identical over 9 bases. Per germline, CDR1 SGHTA and CDR2 FQGTGA. The CDR3 is 20 residues long. The CDR3 DNA reads as TGTGCCGGCAGTTACCTTAATTGGCGGGAGGGCCGAGGGGCCACAGATACGCAGTATTTT. Translation gives CAGSYLNWREGRGATDTQYF.

The gene calls are TRBV20-1 and TRBJ1-2; D uncertain. This CDR3 comprises 11 residues. CDR1 DFQATT and CDR2 SNEGSKA come from the germline V gene (reference sequence). The V end lost 1 base, the J end lost 3 bases, and 3 bases lay between the germline ends. In DNA, the CDR3 is TGCAGTGCTAGAGTGGACTATGGCTACACCTTC. It codes for CSARVDYGYTF.

In this sample, this clonotype turned up many times. The rearrangement joins TRBV20-1 to TRBJ2-5; D may correspond to TRBD1 or TRBD2 (6 bases each). The CDR3 sequence is 16 residues long. Germline assignment: CDR1 DFQATT and CDR2 SNEGSKA (reference sequence). V lost 3 bases and J lost 5, with 22 bases in between. CDR3 DNA: TGCAGTGCTAGTGCTTCGGGGGCGGGCTGGGGGGAGACCCAGTACTTC. Amino acid sequence: CSASASGAGWGETQYF.

This clonotype was picked up many times. The chain is built from TRBV2 and TRBJ1-1; no clear D. This CDR3 is 13 amino acids long. Looked up from germline, CDR1 is SNHLY and CDR2 is FYNNEI. V shed 1 base and J shed 1 base, with 4 bases lying between them. The CDR3 here is CASSEDGNTEAFF. CDR3 nucleotides: TGTGCCAGCAGTGAAGACGGGAACACTGAAGCTTTCTTT.

This chain links TRBV28 with TRBJ1-1; the D gene is possibly TRBD1 (5 bases). Germline V lookup: CDR1 MDHEN, CDR2 SYDVKM. The CDR3 is 14 residues long. The V end was cut by 5 bases, the J end by 2 bases, with 12 bases between. The DNA of the CDR3 is TGTGCCAGCAGTGGAGGGGTCTCAAACACTGAAGCTTTCTTT. Protein: CASSGGVSNTEAFF.

This clonotype was observed a handful of times. Compared with germline, one end of the junction differs, possibly owing to a read error. CDR3 in amino acids: CASSPRVSPGELFF. The CDR3 coding sequence is TGCGCCAGCAGCCCCCGCGTTAGTCCCGGGGAGCTGTTTTTT. V and J are TRBV11-2 and TRBJ2-2; D remains ambiguous. Germline V CDR1 and CDR2: SGHAT, FQNNGV. There are 14 residues in the CDR3.

V gene TRBV9 combines with J gene TRBJ1-2; D unclear. This CDR3 comprises 14 residues. V lost 1 base and J lost 2, with 9 bases in between. Germline values: CDR1 SGDLS, CDR2 YYNGEE. CDR3 loop: CASSVRGMNYGYTF. CDR3 DNA: TGTGCCAGCAGCGTACGGGGTATGAACTATGGCTACACCTTC.

This clonotype was counted only a few times. Possible read error: a much larger clone is one base away. The rearrangement uses TRBV18 and TRBJ2-4, with D perhaps matching TRBD2 (5 bases). This CDR3 has 14 residues. The V and J ends lost 3 bases and 6 bases respectively, with 12 bases between them. CDR1 is KGHSH and CDR2 is LQKENI in the germline V gene. CDR3: CASSPREEGNIQYF. CDR3 DNA: TGTGCCAGCTCACCCAGAGAAGAGGGAAACATTCAGTACTTC.

The rearrangement joins TRBV28 to TRBJ2-7; 8 bases line up with TRBD1. Germline-derived CDR1 and CDR2 are MDHEN and SYDVKM. The CDR3 consists of 15 residues. Trimming at V came to 5 bases and at J to 2 bases, leaving 8 bases not matched to a gene. Here the CDR3 reads CASSRQGMGPYEQYF. The CDR3 DNA follows: TGTGCCAGCAGTCGACAGGGGATGGGCCCCTACGAGCAGTACTTC.

This clonotype was recorded a few times. V and J are TRBV7-9 and TRBJ2-7, with unresolved D. From germline, CDR1 is SEHNR and CDR2 FQNEAQ (reference sequence). V lost 7 bases and J 4 bases, leaving 8 bases between the germline ends. CDR3 size: 11 residues. For the CDR3, the DNA is TGTGCCAGCACCATCTCGTACGAGCAGTACTTC. This gives the protein CASTISYEQYF.

The CDR3 bases are TGTGCCAGTACTTTAATGGGGATTCACACTGAAGCTTTCTTT. Translating it yields CASTLMGIHTEAFF. The chain joins TRBV19 to TRBJ1-1; no firm D call. CDR1 and CDR2 (germline): LNHDA, SQIVND (reference sequence). The CDR3 extends over 14 amino acids. V was shortened by 7 bases and J by 3 bases, with 15 bases between the two germline ends.

The chain employs TRBV20-1 and TRBJ2-7; TRBD2 agrees at 8 bases. Losses at the gene ends were 0 bases for V and 4 bases for J; bases not matched to a gene: 5. Germline CDR1 DFQATT, CDR2 SNEGSKA (reference sequence). The CDR3 totals 14 residues. CDR3: CSARDRRGGYEQYF. The DNA of the CDR3 is TGCAGTGCTAGAGATCGTCGGGGGGGGTACGAGCAGTACTTC.

This clonotype was picked up many times. The chain is built from TRBV20-1 and TRBJ2-5, with D unresolved. Germline CDR1 reads DFQATT; CDR2 reads SNEGSKA (reference sequence). Between the trimmed V and J ends, which lost 2 bases and 5 bases, there was a span of 15 bases. This CDR3 is built from 14 residues. Written as DNA, the CDR3 is TGCAGTGCTAGAACTGGGGTAGATTGGGAGACCCAGTACTTC. This codes for CSARTGVDWETQYF.

There are many counts of this clonotype. The gene calls are TRBV6-1 and TRBJ2-4, with 16 bases fitting TRBD2. The CDR3 totals 20 residues. Germline V gives CDR1 MNHNS, CDR2 SASEGT. The V and J ends lost 5 bases and 2 bases, in that order; junction bases with no gene match: 12. This CDR3 is CASSRPPGLAGGRSKNIQYF. In DNA form, the CDR3 reads TGTGCCAGCAGTCGTCCTCCGGGACTAGCGGGAGGGCGGTCCAAAAACATTCAGTACTTC.

Concerning this clonotype: Since a much larger clone is just one base distant, this may be a read error. The rearrangement uses TRBV20-1 and TRBJ2-7; TRBD2 matches 11 bases. The CDR3 totals 14 residues. J gave up 6 bases and V 6 bases, and 10 bases lay outside the gene matches. CDR1 is DFQATT and CDR2 is SNEGSKA in the germline V gene (reference sequence). The CDR3 bases are TGCAGTGCAGCCGGCGGGACTAGCGGCTGCGAGCAGTACTTC. Protein: CSAAGGTSGCEQYF.